A selection of T cell receptor beta chains follows, all from one sample in a study of blood T cell repertoires in COVID-19. Method: immunoSEQ multiplex PCR; TCRdb's copy keeps in-frame clones and lacks some. This sample has about 220,000 clones, with about nine tenths found just once. Input material: PBMCs or T cells enriched from blood (not recorded which). The source is a woman aged 25 to 39 who had recovered from COVID-19. CDR3s include the opening cysteine and the closing phenylalanine or tryptophan. The order of the fields is D gene, clone size, J gene, V gene, CDR3 protein, CDR3 DNA. A D gene is named only where the DNA matches it firmly. Size is omitted from some rows. Given values are once, few, many or a class for expanded clones.

.	.	TRBJ1-2	TRBV7-9	CASSSDSAYGYTF	TGTGCCAGCAGTTCTGACAGTGCCTATGGCTACACCTTC
TRBD1	.	TRBJ1-2	TRBV7-2	CASRPRGPGYGYTF	TGTGCCAGCAGACCCAGGGGGCCGGGCTATGGCTACACCTTC
TRBD2	.	TRBJ2-1	TRBV9	CASSRSGGFSYNEQFF	TGTGCCAGCAGCAGATCGGGGGGGTTCTCCTACAATGAGCAGTTCTTC
TRBD2	.	TRBJ2-3	TRBV5-1	CASSRLAGLTDTQYF	TGCGCCAGCAGCAGACTAGCGGGGCTCACAGATACGCAGTATTTT
.	.	TRBJ1-6	TRBV21-1	CASSGKGATPNYNSPLHF	TGTGCCAGCAGCGGGAAGGGAGCGACCCCTAATTATAATTCACCCCTCCACTTT
.	.	TRBJ1-6	TRBV28	CASRVSLDTYSPLHF	TGTGCCAGCAGGGTGAGTCTGGACACCTATTCACCCCTCCACTTT
TRBD1	.	TRBJ2-7	TRBV9	CASSAGEDRDSYEQYF	TGTGCCAGCAGCGCTGGAGAGGACAGGGACTCCTACGAGCAGTACTTC
.	.	TRBJ1-2	TRBV4-3	CASSQKGGLNYGYTF	TGCGCCAGCAGCCAAAAAGGGGGATTGAACTATGGCTACACCTTC
.	.	TRBJ1-2	TRBV25-1	CASSPRRVNYGYTF	TGTGCCAGCAGTCCCCGGAGGGTTAACTATGGCTACACCTTC
TRBD1	.	TRBJ2-3	TRBV6-6	CASSYSKTGDSDTQYF	TGTGCCAGCAGTTACTCGAAAACAGGGGATTCAGATACGCAGTATTTT
.	.	TRBJ1-6	TRBV19	CASSGGSSYNSPLHF	TGTGCCAGTAGTGGGGGGAGCTCCTATAATTCACCCCTCCACTTT
TRBD2	.	TRBJ2-1	TRBV10-3	CAISVFGGENNEQFF	TGTGCCATCAGTGTTTTCGGGGGGGAAAACAATGAGCAGTTCTTC
.	once	TRBJ1-3	TRBV9	CASRQGAGNTIYF	TGTGCCAGCAGACAGGGAGCTGGAAACACCATATATTTT
.	.	TRBJ1-1	TRBV18	CASSPGGFAEAFF	TGTGCCAGCTCACCAGGAGGCTTCGCTGAAGCTTTCTTT
.	.	TRBJ1-4	TRBV19	CATSISTNEKLFF	TGTGCCACCTCTATCTCAACTAATGAAAAACTGTTTTTT
.	once	TRBJ1-2	TRBV21-1	CACLRFANYGYTF	TGTGCCTGCCTGCGATTCGCCAACTATGGCTACACCTTC
.	.	TRBJ2-5	TRBV7-9	CASSLFPGGREGTQYF	TGTGCCAGCAGCTTATTCCCCGGCGGACGAGAGGGAACCCAGTACTTC
TRBD2	.	TRBJ2-5	TRBV4-1	CASSHRLAGGPETQYF	TGCGCCAGCAGCCACCGACTAGCGGGGGGCCCAGAGACCCAGTACTTC
.	.	TRBJ1-2	TRBV3-1/TRBV3-2	CASRFQGNYGYTF	TGTGCCAGCAGGTTCCAGGGGAACTATGGCTACACCTTC
.	.	TRBJ2-5	TRBV5-4	CASSNRGGETQYF	TGTGCCAGCAGCAACAGGGGGGGGGAGACCCAGTACTTC
.	.	TRBJ1-2	TRBV30	CAWRERTVKGYTF	TGTGCCTGGAGAGAGCGGACGGTGAAAGGCTACACCTTC
.	.	TRBJ2-3	TRBV2	CASRQGRTSTDTQYF	TGTGCCAGCAGACAGGGAAGAACTAGCACAGATACGCAGTATTTT
.	.	TRBJ1-2	TRBV4-3	CASSQIGFPHGYTF	TGCGCCAGCAGCCAGATCGGGTTCCCCCATGGCTACACCTTC
.	.	TRBJ2-7	TRBV19	CASSVSGEQYF	TGTGCCAGTTCCGTTTCGGGCGAGCAGTACTTC
TRBD1	.	TRBJ1-6	TRBV7-6	CASSPSGGRGEGPLHF	TGTGCCAGCAGTCCCTCAGGGGGACGGGGCGAAGGACCCCTCCACTTT
.	.	TRBJ2-7	TRBV4-3	CASSQDQGLPYEQYF	TGCGCCAGCAGCCAAGACCAGGGACTTCCCTACGAGCAGTACTTC
TRBD1	.	TRBJ1-2	TRBV4-3	CASSHPGQGNYGYTF	TGCGCCAGCAGCCACCCGGGACAGGGGAACTATGGCTACACCTTC
.	.	TRBJ1-5	TRBV3-1/TRBV3-2	CASSQQGTAIDPQHF	TGTGCCAGCAGCCAACAGGGGACCGCAATTGATCCCCAGCATTTT
TRBD1	.	TRBJ1-3	TRBV4-1	CASSSPGTGTGNTIYF	TGCGCCAGCAGCTCCCCCGGGACAGGGACTGGAAACACCATATATTTT
.	.	TRBJ1-4	TRBV7-8	CASSPRPGGRSGLFF	TGTGCCAGCAGCCCTCGGCCTGGGGGCCGGTCGGGGCTGTTTTTT
TRBD1	.	TRBJ1-1	TRBV10-3	CAIGGQGKAEAFF	TGTGCCATCGGAGGACAGGGAAAGGCTGAAGCTTTCTTT
.	.	TRBJ2-3	TRBV12-3/TRBV12-4	CASSLLLTDTQYF	TGTGCCAGCAGCCTCCTTCTTACAGATACGCAGTATTTT
.	.	TRBJ2-6	TRBV2	CASSEDWPLGGGLSGANVLTF	TGTGCCAGCAGTGAAGACTGGCCTCTAGGCGGGGGCCTCTCTGGGGCCAACGTCCTGACTTTC
.	.	TRBJ2-2	TRBV4-3	CASSQRRPGELFF	TGCGCCAGCAGCCAGCGGAGGCCAGGGGAGCTGTTTTTT